The rows below give T cell receptor beta chains drawn from one sample of a study of blood T cell repertoires in COVID-19. The protocol was immunoSEQ multiplex PCR, while the TCRdb copy is restricted to in-frame clones and leaves out a portion. The data hold roughly 150,000 clones, with around 91% observed a single time. Specimen: peripheral blood. The receptors shown here come from a woman aged 60 to 75 with active COVID-19. Both conserved end residues are part of each CDR3. A D gene is named only where the DNA matches it firmly. The listing skips clone size in some rows; elsewhere it reads once, few, many or a size class.

>.|TRBJ1-1|TRBD1|TRBV19
CASKAGRKGANTEAFF
TGTGCCAGTAAGGCGGGCAGGAAGGGGGCGAACACTGAAGCTTTCTTT
>.|TRBJ2-1|.|TRBV20-1
CSALEQFF
TGCAGTGCTCTTGAGCAGTTCTTC
>.|TRBJ1-1|.|TRBV7-2
CASSDQTTLNTEAFF
TGTGCCAGCAGCGACCAGACAACCCTGAACACTGAAGCTTTCTTT
>.|TRBJ2-1|.|TRBV21-1
CASITERINEQFF
TGTGCCAGCATAACAGAAAGGATCAATGAGCAGTTCTTC
>once|TRBJ2-4|.|TRBV14
CASSQSQGRGIQYF
TGTGCCAGCAGCCAATCGCAGGGGCGAGGCATTCAGTACTTC
>.|TRBJ2-7|TRBD2|TRBV29-1
CSVAFDIAGDHEQYF
TGCAGCGTTGCTTTCGATATTGCGGGAGACCACGAGCAGTACTTC
>.|TRBJ1-1|.|TRBV6-5
CASSLGQTNTEAFF
TGTGCCAGCAGTCTAGGACAGACGAACACTGAAGCTTTCTTT
>.|TRBJ1-2|.|TRBV23-1
CASSQELDLTSNYGYTF
TGCGCCAGCAGTCAGGAGCTAGACCTAACTTCTAACTATGGCTACACCTTC
>.|TRBJ2-7|TRBD2|TRBV7-3
CASSLTAAGTNMDEQYF
TGTGCCAGCAGCTTAACTGCCGCCGGGACTAATATGGACGAGCAGTACTTC
>.|TRBJ1-2|TRBD1|TRBV7-8
CASSPDRNYGYTF
TGTGCCAGCAGCCCGGACAGGAACTATGGCTACACCTTC